This T cell receptor (beta chain) was sequenced in a study of T cells after yellow fever vaccination. Study background: Researchers used SMART-Seq v4 Ultra Low Input to prepare fractions that had low cell numbers. Study-level findings and limits: Of the clonotypes, a small share occurred in both CD4 and CD8 compartments. Boosting was followed by the reappearance of most primary-vaccination clones (approximately 95% CD4, about 88% CD8).

On this clonotype: As yet, its antigen is unknown.

This CDR3 region has 14 residues. Germline V gives CDR1 SEHNR, CDR2 FQNEAQ (reference sequence). V was shortened by 2 bases and J by 9 bases, with 14 bases between the two germline ends. A universal primer site and UMIs were added as TCR cDNA was made by 5'RACE template switching. In TCRdb, the 5' RACE reads were re-called with MiXCR into one record per CDR3 protein. The table records 200,000 to 300,000 distinct CDR3 sequences, 10% to 15% of them present only once. V and J are TRBV7-9 and TRBJ2-1; the D call may be TRBD1 or TRBD2 (5 bases each). The source of this sequence is a man aged 30 to 39 who received the YFV17D yellow fever vaccine. The source was CD4+ T cells sorted from PBMCs, collected 45 days after the yellow fever booster vaccination. The chain's CDR3 is CASSLNLGDGEQFF. In DNA, the CDR3 is TGTGCCAGCAGCTTAAACCTAGGGGACGGTGAGCAGTTCTTC.